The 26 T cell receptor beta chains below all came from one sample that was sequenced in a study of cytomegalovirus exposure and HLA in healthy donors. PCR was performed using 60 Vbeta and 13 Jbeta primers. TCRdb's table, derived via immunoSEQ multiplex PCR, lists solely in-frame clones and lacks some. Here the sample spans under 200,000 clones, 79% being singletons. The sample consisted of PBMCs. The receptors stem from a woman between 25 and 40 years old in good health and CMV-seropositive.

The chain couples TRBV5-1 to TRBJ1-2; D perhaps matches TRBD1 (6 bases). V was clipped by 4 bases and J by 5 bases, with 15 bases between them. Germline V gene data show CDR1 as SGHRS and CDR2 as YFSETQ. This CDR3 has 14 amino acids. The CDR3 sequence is CASSPGGGAYGYTF. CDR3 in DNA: TGCGCCAGCAGCCCTGGCGGGGGGGCGTATGGCTACACCTTC.

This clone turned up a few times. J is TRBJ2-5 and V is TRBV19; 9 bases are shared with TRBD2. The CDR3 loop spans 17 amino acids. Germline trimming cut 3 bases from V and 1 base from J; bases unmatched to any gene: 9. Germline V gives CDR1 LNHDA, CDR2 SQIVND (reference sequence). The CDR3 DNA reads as TGTGCCAGTAGTATGATTCGAGCGGGGGGCCGCCAAGAGACCCAGTACTTC. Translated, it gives CASSMIRAGGRQETQYF.

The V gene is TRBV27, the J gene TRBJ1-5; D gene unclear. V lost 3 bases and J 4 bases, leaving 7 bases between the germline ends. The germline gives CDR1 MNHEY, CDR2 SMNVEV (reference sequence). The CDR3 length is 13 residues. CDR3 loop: CASSFNGNQPQHF. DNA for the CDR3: TGTGCCAGCAGTTTTAACGGTAATCAGCCCCAGCATTTT.

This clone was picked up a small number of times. CDR3 sequence: CASSQGLSSYEQYF. Here the CDR3 DNA reads TGTGCCAGCAGCCAGGGACTCAGCTCCTACGAGCAGTACTTC. V gene TRBV5-5 combines with J gene TRBJ2-7; D is perhaps TRBD2 (6 bases). The CDR3 is 14 amino acids. Germline values: CDR1 SGHKS, CDR2 YYEKEE (reference sequence). V dropped 4 bases and J dropped 0 bases, with 11 bases sitting between them.

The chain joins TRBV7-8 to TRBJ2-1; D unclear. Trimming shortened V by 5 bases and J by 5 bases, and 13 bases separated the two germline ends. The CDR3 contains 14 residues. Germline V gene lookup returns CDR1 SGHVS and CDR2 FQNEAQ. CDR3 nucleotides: TGTGCCAGCAGCGGCAGACTGGCGAACAATGAGCAGTTCTTC. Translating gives CASSGRLANNEQFF.

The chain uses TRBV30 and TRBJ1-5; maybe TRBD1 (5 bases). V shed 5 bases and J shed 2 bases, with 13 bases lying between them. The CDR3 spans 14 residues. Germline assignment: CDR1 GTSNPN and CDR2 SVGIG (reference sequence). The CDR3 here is CAWAQGNGNQPQHF. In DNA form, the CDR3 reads TGTGCCTGGGCCCAGGGTAACGGCAATCAGCCCCAGCATTTT.

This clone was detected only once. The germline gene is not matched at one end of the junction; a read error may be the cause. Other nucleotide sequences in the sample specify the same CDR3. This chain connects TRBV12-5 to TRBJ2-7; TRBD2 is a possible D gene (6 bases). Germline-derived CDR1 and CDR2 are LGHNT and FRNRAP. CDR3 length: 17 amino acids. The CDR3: CASGLPPPWGDSYEQYF. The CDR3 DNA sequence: TGCGCTAGTGGTTTGCCCCCGCCTTGGGGGGACTCCTACGAGCAGTACTTC.

This CDR3 reads CAWSIGDTAQHF. CDR3 bases: TGTGCCTGGAGCATAGGGGACACAGCCCAGCATTTT. This chain joins TRBV30 and TRBJ1-5; D is perhaps TRBD1 (6 bases). The germline V and J ends were trimmed by 3 bases and 11 bases, with 14 bases remaining between them. Germline-derived CDR1 and CDR2 are GTSNPN and SVGIG (reference sequence). This CDR3 is 12 amino acids long. Supplemented by reference TRBV30 and TRBJ1-5, the full variable domain reads SQTIHQWPATLVQPVGSPLSLECTVEGTSNPNLYWYRQAAGRGLQLLFYSVGIGQISSEVPQNLSASRPQDRQFILSSKKLLLSDSGFYLCAWSIGDTAQHFGDGTRLSIL.

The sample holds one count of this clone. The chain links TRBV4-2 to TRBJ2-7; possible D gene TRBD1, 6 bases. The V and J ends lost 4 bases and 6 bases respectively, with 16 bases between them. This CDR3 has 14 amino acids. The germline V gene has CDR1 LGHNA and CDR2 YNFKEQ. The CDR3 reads CASSPGAGSAEQYF. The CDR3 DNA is TGTGCCAGCAGCCCAGGGGCAGGGTCGGCCGAGCAGTACTTC.

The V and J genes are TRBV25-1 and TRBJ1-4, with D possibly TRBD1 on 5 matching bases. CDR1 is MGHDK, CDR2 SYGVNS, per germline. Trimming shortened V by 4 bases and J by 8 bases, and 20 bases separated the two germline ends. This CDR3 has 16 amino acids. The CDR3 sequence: CASSGTDRAFSEKLFF. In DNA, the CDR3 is TGTGCCAGCAGTGGGACCGACAGAGCCTTTTCCGAAAAACTGTTTTTT. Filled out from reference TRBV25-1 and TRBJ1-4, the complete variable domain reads EADIYQTPRYLVIGTGKKITLECSQTMGHDKMYWYQQDPGMELHLIHYSYGVNSTEKGDLSSESTVSRIRTEHFPLTLESARPSHTSQYLCASSGTDRAFSEKLFFGSGTQLSVL.

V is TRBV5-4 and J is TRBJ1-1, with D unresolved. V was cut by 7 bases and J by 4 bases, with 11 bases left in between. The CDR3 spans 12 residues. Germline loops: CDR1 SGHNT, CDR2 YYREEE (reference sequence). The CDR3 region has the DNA TGTGCCAGCGGCGACGGAGGCACTGAAGCTTTCTTT. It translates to CASGDGGTEAFF.

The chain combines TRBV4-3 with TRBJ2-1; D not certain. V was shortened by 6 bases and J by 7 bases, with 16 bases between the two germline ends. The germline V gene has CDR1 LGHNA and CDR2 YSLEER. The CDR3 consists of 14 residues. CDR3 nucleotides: TGCGCCAGCAGGAGAGATGGCGGATTGAATGAGCAGTTCTTC. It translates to CASRRDGGLNEQFF.

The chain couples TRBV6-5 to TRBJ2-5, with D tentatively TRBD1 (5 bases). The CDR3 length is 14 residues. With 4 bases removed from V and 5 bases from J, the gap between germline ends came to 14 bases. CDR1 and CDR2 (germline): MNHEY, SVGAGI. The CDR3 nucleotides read TGTGCCAGCAGTTTTCAGGGTACTCCTGAGACCCAGTACTTC. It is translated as CASSFQGTPETQYF.

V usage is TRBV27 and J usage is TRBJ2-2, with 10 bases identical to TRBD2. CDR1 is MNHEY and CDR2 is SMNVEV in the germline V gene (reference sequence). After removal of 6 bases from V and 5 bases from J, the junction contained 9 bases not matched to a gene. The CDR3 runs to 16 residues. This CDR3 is CASSHLAGVDTGELFF. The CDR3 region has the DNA TGTGCCAGCAGCCACCTAGCGGGAGTAGATACCGGGGAGCTGTTTTTT.

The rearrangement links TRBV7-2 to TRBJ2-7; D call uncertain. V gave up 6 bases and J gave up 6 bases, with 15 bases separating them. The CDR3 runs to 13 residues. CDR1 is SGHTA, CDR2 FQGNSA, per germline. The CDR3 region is CASSPNRWAEQYF. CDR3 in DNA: TGTGCCAGCAGTCCTAACCGCTGGGCCGAGCAGTACTTC.

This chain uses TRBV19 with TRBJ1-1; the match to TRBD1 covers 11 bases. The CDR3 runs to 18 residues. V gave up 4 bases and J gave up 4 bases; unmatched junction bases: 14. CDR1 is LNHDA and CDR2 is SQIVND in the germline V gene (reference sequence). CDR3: CASSTTLGQGVGITEAFF. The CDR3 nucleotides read TGTGCCAGTAGTACCACCCTGGGACAGGGGGTCGGGATCACTGAAGCTTTCTTT.

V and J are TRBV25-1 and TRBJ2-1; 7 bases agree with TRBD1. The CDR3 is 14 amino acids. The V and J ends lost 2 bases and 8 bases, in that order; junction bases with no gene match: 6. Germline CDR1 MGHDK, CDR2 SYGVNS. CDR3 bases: TGTGCCAGCAGTGAAACAGGGGAATGGGATGAGCAGTTCTTC. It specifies CASSETGEWDEQFF.

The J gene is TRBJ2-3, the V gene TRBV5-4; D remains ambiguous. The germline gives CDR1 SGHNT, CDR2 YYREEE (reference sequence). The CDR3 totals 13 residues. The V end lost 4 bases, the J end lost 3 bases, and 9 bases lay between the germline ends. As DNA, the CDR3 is TGTGCCAGCAGCCCGACTTTTACAGATACGCAGTATTTT. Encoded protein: CASSPTFTDTQYF.

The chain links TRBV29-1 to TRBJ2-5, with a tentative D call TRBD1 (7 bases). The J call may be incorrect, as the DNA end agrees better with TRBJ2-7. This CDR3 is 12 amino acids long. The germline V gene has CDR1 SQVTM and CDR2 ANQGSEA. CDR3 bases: TGCAGCGTTGAGCGGGACAGCTACGAGCAGTACTTC. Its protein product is CSVERDSYEQYF.

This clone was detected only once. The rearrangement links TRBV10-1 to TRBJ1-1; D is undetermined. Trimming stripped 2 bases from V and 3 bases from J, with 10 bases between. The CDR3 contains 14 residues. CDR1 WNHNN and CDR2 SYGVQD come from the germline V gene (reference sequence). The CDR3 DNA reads TGCGCCAGCAGTGAGGACGGAGCGGACACTGAAGCTTTCTTT. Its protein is CASSEDGADTEAFF.

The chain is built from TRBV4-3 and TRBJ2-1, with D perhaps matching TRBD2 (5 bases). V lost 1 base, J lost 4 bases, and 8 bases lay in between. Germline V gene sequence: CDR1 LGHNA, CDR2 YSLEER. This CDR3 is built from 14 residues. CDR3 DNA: TGCGCCAGCAGCCAAGGGAGCGGTTACAATGAGCAGTTCTTC. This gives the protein CASSQGSGYNEQFF.

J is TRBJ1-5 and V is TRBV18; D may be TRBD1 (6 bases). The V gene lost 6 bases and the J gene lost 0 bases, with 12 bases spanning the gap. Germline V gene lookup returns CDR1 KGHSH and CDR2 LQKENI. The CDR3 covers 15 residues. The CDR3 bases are TGTGCCAGCTCGCCCGGGACATTTAGCAATCAGCCCCAGCATTTT. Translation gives CASSPGTFSNQPQHF.

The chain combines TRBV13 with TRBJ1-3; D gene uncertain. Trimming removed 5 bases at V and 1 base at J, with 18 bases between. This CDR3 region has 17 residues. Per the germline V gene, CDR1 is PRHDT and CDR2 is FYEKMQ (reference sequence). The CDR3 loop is CASSRVEEFVSGNTIYF. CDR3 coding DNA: TGTGCCAGCAGCCGAGTAGAGGAGTTTGTTTCTGGAAACACCATATATTTT.

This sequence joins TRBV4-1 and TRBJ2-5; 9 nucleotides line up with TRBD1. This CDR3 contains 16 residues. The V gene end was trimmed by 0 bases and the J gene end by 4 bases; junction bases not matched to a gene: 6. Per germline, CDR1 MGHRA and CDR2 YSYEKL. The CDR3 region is CASSQDLGQGTETQYF. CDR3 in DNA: TGCGCCAGCAGCCAAGATTTGGGACAGGGTACAGAGACCCAGTACTTC.

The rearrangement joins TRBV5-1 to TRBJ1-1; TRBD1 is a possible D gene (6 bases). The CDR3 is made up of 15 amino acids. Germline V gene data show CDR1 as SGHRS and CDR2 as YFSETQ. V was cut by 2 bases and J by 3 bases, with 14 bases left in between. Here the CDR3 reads CASSLPGGGHTEAFF. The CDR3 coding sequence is TGCGCCAGCAGCTTACCCGGGGGGGGGCACACTGAAGCTTTCTTT.

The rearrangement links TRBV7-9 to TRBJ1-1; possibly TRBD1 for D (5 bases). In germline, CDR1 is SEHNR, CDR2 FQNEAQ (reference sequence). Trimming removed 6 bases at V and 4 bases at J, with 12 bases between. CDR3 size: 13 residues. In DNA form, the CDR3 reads TGTGCCAGCAGACCCGGGGGGGGCACTGAAGCTTTCTTT. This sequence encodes CASRPGGGTEAFF.